These 32 T cell receptor beta chains share one sample of origin, sequenced in a study of cytomegalovirus exposure and HLA in healthy donors. PCR involved 60 Vbeta and 13 Jbeta primers. TCRdb's table, derived via immunoSEQ multiplex PCR, lists solely in-frame clones and lacks some. In the table there are 220,000 or so clones, 82% of which are singletons. The sequenced sample consisted of PBMCs. Receptor source: a woman in her forties in good health and CMV-seronegative.

The V gene is TRBV25-1, the J gene TRBJ2-7, with D hard to call. Between the trimmed V and J ends, which lost 4 bases and 6 bases, there was a span of 4 bases. CDR1 MGHDK and CDR2 SYGVNS come from the germline V gene. The CDR3 is 10 residues long. The CDR3 DNA reads TGTGCCAGCAGTGGAGGCGAGCAGTACTTC. Translation: CASSGGEQYF.

V is TRBV5-1 and J is TRBJ2-2; the match to TRBD1 covers 8 bases. J lost 0 bases, V lost 4 bases, and 2 bases had no gene match. The CDR3 runs 15 residues. Germline V lookup: CDR1 SGHRS, CDR2 YFSETQ. The CDR3 nucleotides are TGCGCCAGCAGCAGGGGACAGGCGAACACCGGGGAGCTGTTTTTT. Translated: CASSRGQANTGELFF.

The chain joins TRBV5-1 to TRBJ2-1, with TRBD2 matching over 8 bases. CDR1 is SGHRS, CDR2 YFSETQ, per germline. The CDR3 is 16 amino acids. V lost 3 bases, J lost 4 bases, and 9 bases stayed unmatched. CDR3 bases: TGCGCCAGCAGCTCAGGGACTAGTTCAGTGTACAATGAGCAGTTCTTC. Its translation: CASSSGTSSVYNEQFF.

V and J are TRBV28 and TRBJ2-4; TRBD1 aligns across 8 bases. The CDR3 contains 15 residues. With 1 base clipped from V and 3 bases from J, the junction kept 2 bases outside the gene matches. Germline lookup yields CDR1 MDHEN and CDR2 SYDVKM. This CDR3 reads CASSLFGTGKNIQYF. CDR3 sequence (DNA): TGTGCCAGCAGTTTATTCGGGACAGGCAAAAACATTCAGTACTTC.

V is TRBV5-1 and J is TRBJ2-5; 7 bases are shared with TRBD1. The J call may be mistaken, given a closer DNA end match to TRBJ2-7. The CDR3 covers 14 residues. Germline V gene sequence: CDR1 SGHRS, CDR2 YFSETQ. The CDR3 region has the DNA TGCGCCACCACCCGGGGACAGTTCGCCTACGAGCAGTACTTC. Translated: CATTRGQFAYEQYF.

V and J are TRBV5-4 and TRBJ2-5, with 12 bases fitting TRBD2. V dropped 0 bases and J dropped 2; count of bases not matched to a gene: 8. The germline V gene encodes CDR1 SGHNT and CDR2 YYREEE (reference sequence). The CDR3 runs 18 residues. CDR3 bases: TGTGCCAGCAGCTTGGCCGCTAGCGGGAGGGTCGAGCAAGAGACCCAGTACTTC. Translated: CASSLAASGRVEQETQYF.

The chain carries TRBV4-1 and TRBJ2-2, with 9 positions matching TRBD2. The CDR3 covers 18 residues. V lost 4 bases and J lost 5; bases outside the gene matches: 14. Germline-derived CDR1 and CDR2 are MGHRA and YSYEKL. The CDR3 nucleotides read TGCGCCAGCAGCCGGGCGGGGGGTAGCGGGAGTGGAACCGGGGAGCTGTTTTTT. This codes for CASSRAGGSGSGTGELFF.

A word on this clone: One end of the junction varies from germline; a read error may be responsible. J is TRBJ1-5 and V is TRBV7-9; D remains ambiguous. Per the germline V gene, CDR1 is SEHNR and CDR2 is FQNEAQ (reference sequence). The CDR3 is made up of 16 amino acids. The CDR3 coding sequence is TGTTCCAGCAGCTTTCTCCCTCAGGTTGGCAATCAGCCCCAGCATTTT. This gives the protein CSSSFLPQVGNQPQHF.

This rearrangement joins TRBV6-5 to TRBJ2-1; D not resolved. Germline-derived CDR1 and CDR2 are MNHEY and SVGAGI. The length of the CDR3 is 14 residues. Trimming removed 0 bases at V and 3 bases at J, with 6 bases between. CDR3 nucleotide sequence: TGTGCCAGCAGTTACTCGACGGGCTACAATGAGCAGTTCTTC. Translation: CASSYSTGYNEQFF.

The chain links TRBV5-1 to TRBJ2-1, with a weak D call TRBD2 (5 bases). This CDR3 comprises 15 residues. Germline V gene lookup returns CDR1 SGHRS and CDR2 YFSETQ. Trimming shortened V by 0 bases and J by 1 base, and 8 bases separated the two germline ends. The CDR3 nucleotides read TGCGCCAGCAGCTTGGGGGGAGTATCCTACAATGAGCAGTTCTTC. This sequence encodes CASSLGGVSYNEQFF. The variable domain in full, completed from reference TRBV5-1 and TRBJ2-1, reads KAGVTQTPRYLIKTRGQQVTLSCSPISGHRSVSWYQQTPGQGLQFLFEYFSETQRNKGNFPGRFSGRQFSNSRSEMNVSTLELGDSALYLCASSLGGVSYNEQFFGPGTRLTVL.

CDR3 loop: CSVGGQISYNEQFF. As DNA, the CDR3 is TGCAGCGTTGGGGGACAGATCTCCTACAATGAGCAGTTCTTC. This chain uses TRBV29-1 with TRBJ2-1; TRBD1 matches 7 bases. This CDR3 contains 14 residues. CDR1 is SQVTM, CDR2 ANQGSEA, per germline. Trimming at V came to 4 bases and at J to 0 bases, leaving 3 bases not matched to a gene.

This sequence joins TRBV4-1 and TRBJ1-2; maybe TRBD1 (5 bases). Trimming left V 0 bases short and J 3 bases short, with 14 bases between. Germline loops: CDR1 MGHRA, CDR2 YSYEKL. The CDR3 sequence is 16 residues long. As DNA, the CDR3 is TGCGCCAGCAGCCAAGAAATCATAGACAGCTACTATGGCTACACCTTC. Its translation is CASSQEIIDSYYGYTF.

V and J are TRBV19 and TRBJ1-2; a possible D gene is TRBD1 (5 bases). CDR1 and CDR2 (germline): LNHDA, SQIVND (reference sequence). Trimming took 7 bases from V and 2 from J, leaving 20 bases between them. The CDR3 totals 16 residues. The CDR3, as DNA: TGTGCCAGTACCGCAACCGGGGCAGGACTAAACTATGGCTACACCTTC. Amino acids: CASTATGAGLNYGYTF.

The chain carries TRBV25-1 and TRBJ1-2, with D possibly TRBD1 on 6 matching bases. V lost 1 base, J lost 7 bases, and 16 bases lay in between. Germline CDR1 and CDR2: MGHDK and SYGVNS. The CDR3 length is 15 residues. CDR3 in DNA: TGTGCCAGCAGTGAATTGCGCAGGGGCGCCGGTGGCTACACCTTC. This translates into CASSELRRGAGGYTF.

V gene TRBV4-1 combines with J gene TRBJ2-7; TRBD1 matches at 11 bases. Germline loops: CDR1 MGHRA, CDR2 YSYEKL. V lost 3 bases to trimming and J lost 8 bases; unmatched junction nucleotides: 12. The CDR3 runs to 16 residues. The CDR3 spells CASSQSAGTGGSKQYF. In DNA form, the CDR3 reads TGCGCCAGCAGCCAGTCCGCCGGGACAGGGGGATCGAAGCAGTACTTC.

The rearrangement links TRBV7-8 to TRBJ2-3; D ambiguous. Germline values: CDR1 SGHVS, CDR2 FQNEAQ. The CDR3 loop spans 13 amino acids. The V end was cut by 0 bases, the J end by 3 bases, with 4 bases between. The chain's CDR3 is CASSLAQTDTQYF. CDR3 nucleotides: TGTGCCAGCAGCTTAGCGCAGACAGATACGCAGTATTTT.

The chain employs TRBV5-1 and TRBJ2-6, with D tentatively TRBD2 (5 bases). This CDR3 is 17 amino acids long. V was clipped by 0 bases and J by 0 bases, with 10 bases between them. Germline-derived CDR1 and CDR2 are SGHRS and YFSETQ. As DNA, the CDR3 is TGCGCCAGCAGCTTGGGGACTCCCCGCTCTGGGGCCAACGTCCTGACTTTC. Residues: CASSLGTPRSGANVLTF.

The V call is TRBV28, the J call TRBJ1-2, with 10 bases identical to TRBD1. The V gene end was trimmed by 3 bases and the J gene end by 4 bases; junction bases not matched to a gene: 8. The CDR3 spans 16 residues. CDR1 is MDHEN, CDR2 SYDVKM, per germline. The CDR3 is CASSFNSRTGGYGYTF. CDR3 DNA sequence: TGTGCCAGCAGTTTCAACTCTCGGACAGGGGGCTATGGCTACACCTTC.

Details on this clone: Since a much larger clone is just one base distant, this may be a read error. Distinct nucleotide sequences in the sample also encode this CDR3. This chain links TRBV13 with TRBJ2-3; 7 nucleotides match TRBD2. The CDR3 contains 15 residues. The germline gives CDR1 PRHDT, CDR2 FYEKMQ (reference sequence). CDR3 sequence reads: CASSYRAGLTDTQYF. The CDR3 region has the DNA TGCGCCAGCAGCTACCGAGCGGGACTCACAGATACGCAGTATTTT.

The sample holds one count of this clone. This chain connects TRBV28 to TRBJ1-2; the match to TRBD1 covers 8 bases. Germline trimming cut 10 bases from V and 3 bases from J; bases unmatched to any gene: 7. Germline loops: CDR1 MDHEN, CDR2 SYDVKM. CDR3 length equals 13 residues. CDR3 protein: CATRTGTDYGYTF. The CDR3 region has the DNA TGTGCCACCAGGACAGGGACGGACTATGGCTACACCTTC.

This clone has just one count. The rearrangement links TRBV6-1 to TRBJ2-5, with 7 nucleotides matching TRBD2. The germline V gene encodes CDR1 MNHNS and CDR2 SASEGT. The CDR3 runs to 15 residues. Trimming at V came to 10 bases and at J to 9 bases, leaving 20 bases not matched to a gene. In DNA, the CDR3 is TGTGCCACCCTCCGGGCCTGGGGGGGGGAATCGGCCCAGTACTTC. Amino acid sequence: CATLRAWGGESAQYF.

The chain is built from TRBV4-1 and TRBJ2-5; D gene unclear. The closer fit of TRBJ2-7 to the DNA end suggests the J call may be wrong. Germline V gene sequence: CDR1 MGHRA, CDR2 YSYEKL. The CDR3 loop spans 15 amino acids. The CDR3 coding sequence is TGCGCCAGCAGCCAAATGACGTACGGGTACTACGAGCAGTACTTC. It translates to CASSQMTYGYYEQYF.

The chain combines TRBV27 with TRBJ1-5; D is unclear. The germline V gene encodes CDR1 MNHEY and CDR2 SMNVEV (reference sequence). The CDR3 runs to 15 residues. Trimming took 1 base from V and 4 from J, leaving 11 bases between them. The CDR3 DNA is TGTGCCAGCAGTTTATTTTTTGGGGAGAATCAGCCCCAGCATTTT. It yields the protein CASSLFFGENQPQHF.

The gene calls are TRBV12-5 and TRBJ2-1; perhaps TRBD1 as D (6 bases). The ends were cut back, 0 bases at V and 0 bases at J, with 12 bases in the middle. The CDR3 has 17 residues. Germline CDR1 reads LGHNT; CDR2 reads FRNRAP. The CDR3 region is CASGLVVDRVSYNEQFF. CDR3 nucleotide sequence: TGTGCTAGTGGTTTGGTAGTGGACAGAGTCTCCTACAATGAGCAGTTCTTC.

The chain recombines TRBV11-2 with TRBJ1-4, with a possible D match to TRBD1 (5 bases). Germline CDR1 is SGHAT and CDR2 is FQNNGV. CDR3 length equals 14 residues. V lost 0 bases and J lost 7, with 9 bases in between. In nucleotides, the CDR3 is TGTGCCAGCAGCTTAGATCCAGGGCGTGAAAAACTGTTTTTT. This encodes CASSLDPGREKLFF. Looking up the rest from reference TRBV11-2 and TRBJ1-4 gives the full variable domain: EAGVAQSPRYKIIEKRQSVAFWCNPISGHATLYWYQQILGQGPKLLIQFQNNGVVDDSQLPKDRFSAERLKGVDSTLKIQPAKLEDSAVYLCASSLDPGREKLFFGSGTQLSVL.

This clone was seen more than once but under ten times. The V and J genes are TRBV6-6 and TRBJ1-4, with unresolved D. CDR1 and CDR2 (germline): MNHNY, SVGAGI (reference sequence). Trimming pared 3 bases from V and 5 bases from J, leaving 10 bases between. The CDR3 runs 14 residues. The CDR3 region has the DNA TGTGCCAGCAGTTATGGAAACAGAAATGAAAAACTGTTTTTT. Residues: CASSYGNRNEKLFF.

The chain employs TRBV5-6 and TRBJ2-1; TRBD1 might be the D (7 bases). CDR3 length: 14 amino acids. The V end was cut by 5 bases, the J end by 7 bases, with 16 bases between. Germline loops: CDR1 SGHDT, CDR2 YYEEEE. CDR3 amino acids: CASRGLSGGNEQFF. The DNA of the CDR3 is TGTGCCAGCAGAGGACTATCAGGGGGGAATGAGCAGTTCTTC.

This clone was counted a single time. The chain couples TRBV5-1 to TRBJ2-3; maybe TRBD1 (6 bases). V lost 8 bases and J 7 bases, leaving 20 bases between the germline ends. The CDR3 is 14 amino acids. Germline V gives CDR1 SGHRS, CDR2 YFSETQ. Here the CDR3 DNA reads TGCGCCAGTAGACAGGAGCTGGGCGTATATACGCAGTATTTT. Protein product: CASRQELGVYTQYF.

V gene TRBV27 combines with J gene TRBJ2-7; 10 nucleotides match TRBD2. V gave up 6 bases and J gave up 5 bases; unmatched junction bases: 10. The CDR3 sequence is 15 residues long. The germline gives CDR1 MNHEY, CDR2 SMNVEV (reference sequence). CDR3 residues: CASSLTGTSANEQYF. The CDR3 DNA follows: TGTGCCAGCAGCCTCACTGGGACTAGCGCGAACGAGCAGTACTTC.

As concerns this clone: Additional DNA sequences in this sample encode the identical CDR3. The J gene is TRBJ1-1, the V gene TRBV28; possibly TRBD1 for D (6 bases). Germline values: CDR1 MDHEN, CDR2 SYDVKM. This CDR3 is built from 14 residues. Trimming cost V 8 bases and J 2 bases, with 15 bases left between them. CDR3 sequence: CASVPGHGNTEAFF. The CDR3 bases are TGTGCCAGCGTCCCGGGACACGGAAACACTGAAGCTTTCTTT.

This chain links TRBV19 with TRBJ2-6; 7 bases are shared with TRBD1. Germline V gene sequence: CDR1 LNHDA, CDR2 SQIVND (reference sequence). CDR3 size: 15 residues. V was pared by 4 bases and J by 2 bases, with 2 bases of the junction left unmatched. CDR3: CASSKDRAGANVLTF. The DNA of the CDR3 is TGTGCCAGTAGTAAAGACAGGGCTGGGGCCAACGTCCTGACTTTC.

The gene calls are TRBV27 and TRBJ1-1, with no clear D. V was clipped by 2 bases and J by 0 bases, with 4 bases between them. CDR1 is MNHEY, CDR2 SMNVEV, per germline (reference sequence). The CDR3 sequence is 13 residues long. In DNA form, the CDR3 reads TGTGCCAGCAGTTTAGCGATGAACACTGAAGCTTTCTTT. Protein: CASSLAMNTEAFF.